This T cell receptor beta chain is from a study of cytomegalovirus exposure and HLA in healthy donors. Study as a whole: Earlier sequencing of 150 million to 200 million T cells yielded 90 million to 140 million unique TCR beta sequences. Study-level points and caveats: A later analysis showed TCR association rates differing by HLA locus, peaking at DRB1 and lowest at HLA-C. Researchers reported that a few CMV-associated chains were confirmed in vitro as CMV antigen-specific.

The primer mix had 60 Vbeta and 13 Jbeta primers. Profiling relied on immunoSEQ multiplex PCR, and the TCRdb table lists in-frame clones only, not all of them. There are over 100,000 clones in the sample; about 78% occur only once, and approximately 1.6% lies in the top ten. Germline V gives CDR1 SGHNT, CDR2 YYREEE (reference sequence). This CDR3 region has 15 residues. The V and J ends lost 1 base and 1 base, in that order; junction bases with no gene match: 5. Turning to this clone: What it binds is not known.

The V and J genes are TRBV5-4 and TRBJ2-7; 7 positions agree with TRBD2. The origin of this receptor is a female donor in good health and CMV-seronegative. The specimen was PBMCs. The CDR3, as DNA: TGTGCCAGCAGCTTGTGGGGGGGACTATCCTACGAGCAGTACTTC. This encodes CASSLWGGLSYEQYF.